A single sample gave rise to the 23 T cell receptor beta chains below, sequenced in a study of post-analysis software for immune sequencing data (dated by TCRdb to about 2015). What this sample's time point label stands for: second blood draw from one MS patient after hematopoietic stem cell transplantation. Library creation used PCR. Sequencing used an Illumina HiSeq 2500. To reduce PCR and sequencing biases, unique molecular identifiers were built into the TCR beta cDNA libraries. TCRdb redid the processing of the public reads, applying fastp at Q25 and MiXCR, and retained in-frame beta chains. Each entry merges the rows of one CDR3 protein and shows their most common DNA and genes. The sample table lists about 160,000 distinct CDR3 sequences, 35% to 40% of them with a count of one. The ten largest clones capture 28% of the sample. Sequenced here: blood, sampled after autologous hematopoietic stem cell transplantation. The receptors shown here come from a girl between 10 and 17 years old with multiple sclerosis. Donor details come from another sample of the same person, matched by shared clones.

This chain joins TRBV28 and TRBJ2-5, with D unresolved. V lost 5 bases and J lost 4, with 17 bases in between. The germline CDR1 and CDR2 sequences are MDHEN and SYDVKM. The CDR3 runs to 15 residues. The CDR3 DNA is TGTGCCAGCAGTCCAGGTGGTGCTCGGAGAGAGACCCAGTACTTC. Its translation: CASSPGGARRETQYF.

This chain joins TRBV20-1 and TRBJ1-1, with D uncertain. Germline V CDR1 and CDR2: DFQATT, SNEGSKA (reference sequence). Trimming took off 0 bases at V and 8 bases at J, with 10 bases between the two ends. The CDR3 has 12 residues. This chain's CDR3 is CSARDGPDEAFF. CDR3 DNA sequence: TGCAGTGCTAGAGATGGGCCGGACGAAGCTTTCTTT.

The rearrangement uses TRBV29-1 and TRBJ2-1; 14 bases agree with TRBD2. Trimming removed 6 bases from V and 3 bases from J; junction bases left unmatched: 10. The germline V gene encodes CDR1 SQVTM and CDR2 ANQGSEA. The CDR3 totals 17 residues. CDR3 sequence reads: CSVGRLAGGPLYNEQFF. In DNA, the CDR3 is TGCAGCGTCGGGCGACTAGCGGGAGGGCCGCTCTACAATGAGCAGTTCTTC.

This clonotype was counted a few times. This chain uses TRBV3-1 with TRBJ1-2; D ambiguous. With 2 bases removed from V and 5 bases from J, the gap between germline ends came to 9 bases. CDR3 size: 13 residues. Germline CDR1 and CDR2: LGHDT and YNNKEL (reference sequence). The CDR3 is CASSQLDGYGYTF. In DNA, the CDR3 is TGTGCCAGCAGCCAACTGGACGGTTATGGCTACACCTTC.

The chain joins TRBV10-3 to TRBJ2-3, with 9 bases identical to TRBD2. The germline V gene encodes CDR1 ENHRY and CDR2 SYGVKD. This CDR3 contains 18 residues. The J segment lost 0 bases and the V segment lost 1 base, leaving 8 bases of the junction unmatched. The DNA for the CDR3 is TGTGCCATCAGTGAGTGCGGTCTAGCGGGATCTAGCACAGATACGCAGTATTTT. Translation gives CAISECGLAGSSTDTQYF.

V is TRBV5-5 and J is TRBJ2-3; D might be TRBD1 or TRBD2, each matching 6 bases. This CDR3 contains 16 residues. The V and J ends lost 4 bases and 4 bases respectively, with 19 bases between them. Germline assignment: CDR1 SGHKS and CDR2 YYEKEE (reference sequence). The CDR3 region is CASSGLQGFRADTQYF. For the CDR3, the DNA is TGTGCCAGCAGCGGACTACAGGGTTTTAGAGCAGATACGCAGTATTTT.

V gene TRBV7-3 combines with J gene TRBJ2-1, with D possibly being TRBD1 or TRBD2 (6 bases each). There are 16 residues in the CDR3. Between the trimmed V and J ends, which lost 1 base and 6 bases, there was a span of 16 bases. The germline gives CDR1 SGHTA, CDR2 FQGTGA. CDR3 protein: CASSLNGGPPFNEQFF. CDR3 nucleotide sequence: TGTGCCAGCAGCTTAAATGGGGGGCCTCCCTTCAATGAGCAGTTCTTC. The variable domain in full, with the rest retrieved from reference TRBV7-3 and TRBJ2-1, is GAGVSQTPSNKVTEKGKYVELRCDPISGHTALYWYRQSLGQGPEFLIYFQGTGAADDSGLPNDRFFAVRPEGSVSTLKIQRTERGDSAVYLCASSLNGGPPFNEQFFGPGTRLTVL.

This clonotype has more than one count but fewer than ten. V and J are TRBV4-3 and TRBJ1-2; D is uncertain. Germline loops: CDR1 LGHNA, CDR2 YSLEER. The CDR3 runs to 13 residues. Trimming shortened V by 3 bases and J by 2 bases, and 7 bases separated the two germline ends. The CDR3 DNA reads TGCGCCAGCAGCCACGAAAGGAACTATGGCTACACCTTC. Its protein is CASSHERNYGYTF.

A remark on this clonotype: A much larger clone differs by one base, so this may be a read error. V is TRBV7-2 and J is TRBJ2-3, with 8 bases aligning to TRBD2. The CDR3 extends over 15 amino acids. The germline V gene encodes CDR1 SGHTA and CDR2 FQGNSA. DNA for the CDR3: TGTGCCAGCAACTTAGACCACGGGAGGGCAGATACGCAGTATTTT. Protein product: CASNLDHGRADTQYF.

This clonotype showed up many times. The J gene is TRBJ2-1, the V gene TRBV20-1; D unclear. V was trimmed by 0 bases and J by 0 bases, leaving 3 bases between them. The CDR3 consists of 13 residues. Germline lookup yields CDR1 DFQATT and CDR2 SNEGSKA (reference sequence). The CDR3 here is CSAREYSYNEQFF. The CDR3 DNA follows: TGCAGTGCTAGAGAATACTCCTACAATGAGCAGTTCTTC.

The V gene is TRBV5-1, the J gene TRBJ1-2; D remains unclear. CDR3 length equals 14 residues. V was trimmed by 1 base and J by 4 bases, leaving 11 bases between them. Germline-derived CDR1 and CDR2 are SGHRS and YFSETQ. CDR3 coding DNA: TGCGCCAGCAGCTTGAGTCAGCTGGGCTATGGCTACACCTTC. This encodes CASSLSQLGYGYTF.

This sequence joins TRBV5-1 and TRBJ1-2, with 8 bases lining up with TRBD1. CDR1 and CDR2 from the germline V gene are SGHRS and YFSETQ. V was clipped by 4 bases and J by 3 bases; unmatched bases: 8. The CDR3 totals 15 residues. The CDR3 nucleotides are TGCGCCAGCAGCACTACGACAGGGGATGACTATGGCTACACCTTC. Encoded protein: CASSTTTGDDYGYTF.

CDR3 bases: TGTGCCAGCAGCTTAGCTAAGACGGGCACTGAAGCTTTCTTT. Encoded protein: CASSLAKTGTEAFF. The V gene is TRBV13, the J gene TRBJ1-1; D is undetermined. The CDR3 loop spans 14 amino acids. V was trimmed by 1 base and J by 4 bases, leaving 10 bases between them. Germline loops: CDR1 PRHDT, CDR2 FYEKMQ (reference sequence). Filled out from reference TRBV13 and TRBJ1-1, the complete variable domain reads AAGVIQSPRHLIKEKRETATLKCYPIPRHDTVYWYQQGPGQDPQFLISFYEKMQSDKGSIPDRFSAQQFSDYHSELNMSSLELGDSALYFCASSLAKTGTEAFFGQGTRLTVV.

This clonotype was picked up a small number of times. This sequence joins TRBV3-1 and TRBJ1-2, with TRBD1 as a possible D gene (5 bases). This CDR3 comprises 16 residues. Germline CDR1 reads LGHDT; CDR2 reads YNNKEL (reference sequence). V gave up 4 bases and J gave up 0 bases, with 15 bases separating them. CDR3: CASSPYGGTTNYGYTF. The CDR3 DNA is TGTGCCAGCAGCCCCTATGGGGGGACTACTAACTATGGCTACACCTTC.

The chain combines TRBV6-5 with TRBJ2-7, with D uncertain. The CDR3 spans 15 residues. The V gene lost 6 bases and the J gene lost 2 bases, with 17 bases spanning the gap. CDR1 is MNHEY, CDR2 SVGAGI, per germline. CDR3 DNA: TGTGCCAGCAGCATTTTCCAGGCCCCCACCTACGAGCAGTACTTC. Encoded protein: CASSIFQAPTYEQYF.

The chain links TRBV10-3 to TRBJ2-5; D gene unclear. This CDR3 comprises 13 residues. V was shortened by 0 bases and J by 7 bases, with 9 bases between the two germline ends. The germline gives CDR1 ENHRY, CDR2 SYGVKD. CDR3 DNA: TGTGCCATCAGTGAGTCCGAGCGAGGGACCCAGTACTTC. Translation gives CAISESERGTQYF.

This chain links TRBV14 with TRBJ1-2; D not certain. Trimming removed 3 bases from V and 7 bases from J, with 15 bases in between. Germline V gene data show CDR1 as SGHDN and CDR2 as FVKESK. CDR3 length: 14 residues. The DNA for the CDR3 is TGTGCCAGCAGCCACACTCCAGCTCGGGGTGGCTACACCTTC. Its translation is CASSHTPARGGYTF.

This chain links TRBV28 with TRBJ2-6; no clear D. Germline V gene lookup returns CDR1 MDHEN and CDR2 SYDVKM. The CDR3 is made up of 15 amino acids. Trimming stripped 3 bases from V and 4 bases from J, with 10 bases between. The CDR3 DNA follows: TGTGCCAGCAGTTTGTCTGGGGTCGGGGCCAACGTCCTGACTTTC. This translates into CASSLSGVGANVLTF.

This clonotype was recorded a few times. The chain couples TRBV20-1 to TRBJ2-5; 12 nucleotides agree with TRBD1. CDR3 length: 15 amino acids. Trimming at V came to 3 bases and at J to 4 bases, leaving 6 bases not matched to a gene. The germline CDR1 and CDR2 sequences are DFQATT and SNEGSKA (reference sequence). CDR3 sequence reads: CSASTGTGGLETQYF. Here the CDR3 DNA reads TGCAGTGCTAGTACCGGGACAGGGGGCCTAGAGACCCAGTACTTC.

Comments on this clonotype: Relative to the germline gene, one junction end is altered; a read error may explain this. The rearrangement joins TRBV3-1 to TRBJ2-7; D is uncertain. The length of the CDR3 is 12 residues. CDR1 is LGHDT and CDR2 is YNNKEL in the germline V gene (reference sequence). CDR3 in amino acids: CASSSSAYEQYF. CDR3 in DNA: TGCGCCAGCAGTAGCAGCGCCTACGAGCAGTACTTC.

The chain couples TRBV7-9 to TRBJ2-1; TRBD2 aligns across 7 bases. The V gene end was trimmed by 3 bases and the J gene end by 7 bases; junction bases not matched to a gene: 9. This CDR3 has 15 residues. From germline, CDR1 is SEHNR and CDR2 FQNEAQ (reference sequence). The CDR3 sequence is CASSFKGGSSNEQFF. CDR3 in DNA: TGTGCCAGCAGCTTTAAAGGCGGGAGTAGTAATGAGCAGTTCTTC.

Only a few counts were recorded for this clonotype. The V call is TRBV29-1, the J call TRBJ2-2; D is tentatively TRBD1 or TRBD2 (5 bases each). The CDR3 is made up of 13 amino acids. Germline V gives CDR1 SQVTM, CDR2 ANQGSEA. V was trimmed by 4 bases and J by 5 bases, leaving 11 bases between them. CDR3 in DNA: TGCAGCGTTGTTGTTGGGGGTACCGGGGAGCTGTTTTTT. It translates to CSVVVGGTGELFF.

This clonotype was recorded many times. V gene TRBV29-1 combines with J gene TRBJ2-7; D is possibly TRBD2 (6 bases). CDR3 length: 17 residues. V gave up 5 bases and J gave up 0 bases, with 23 bases separating them. Germline CDR1 reads SQVTM; CDR2 reads ANQGSEA. CDR3 loop: CSVQWGSGFQSSYEQYF. CDR3 coding DNA: TGCAGCGTTCAGTGGGGTAGCGGATTTCAAAGCTCCTACGAGCAGTACTTC.